The 20 T cell receptor beta chains given below trace back to one sample, sequenced in a study of blood T cell repertoires in COVID-19. The repertoire was sequenced with immunoSEQ multiplex PCR; TCRdb's copy has only in-frame clones and lacks some. This table holds about 270,000 clones, roughly 86% found once. The sample taken for sequencing was peripheral blood. The receptors derive from a woman of 80 years or more with COVID-19, enrolled during active disease.

As for this clone: Other DNA sequences from this sample encode an identical CDR3 as well. This sequence joins TRBV18 and TRBJ1-1, with 7 bases matching TRBD1. Germline V lookup: CDR1 KGHSH, CDR2 LQKENI. The CDR3 consists of 13 residues. The ends lost 2 bases at V and 5 bases at J; junction bases unmatched: 2. The DNA of the CDR3 is TGTGCCAGCTCACCAGACAGGGATACTGAAGCTTTCTTT. Its translation: CASSPDRDTEAFF.

The rearrangement uses TRBV14 and TRBJ2-1; TRBD2 might be the D (5 bases). The CDR3 consists of 11 residues. Germline CDR1 reads SGHDN; CDR2 reads FVKESK. V dropped 5 bases and J dropped 10 bases, with 9 bases sitting between them. The DNA for the CDR3 is TGTGCCAGCAGCACTACGGGAGAGCAGTTCTTC. This sequence encodes CASSTTGEQFF.

The chain has TRBV18 and TRBJ2-1, with 15 bases matching TRBD2. The CDR3 has 16 residues. CDR1 is KGHSH and CDR2 is LQKENI in the germline V gene. With 3 bases clipped from V and 6 bases from J, the junction kept 3 bases outside the gene matches. The CDR3 DNA reads TGTGCCAGCTCACCGGCGGGACTAGCGGGGGGCAATGAGCAGTTCTTC. Translating gives CASSPAGLAGGNEQFF. Complete variable domain (other parts from reference TRBV18 and TRBJ2-1): NAGVMQNPRHLVRRRGQEARLRCSPMKGHSHVYWYRQLPEEGLKFMVYLQKENIIDESGMPKERFSAEFPKEGPSILRIQQVVRGDSAAYFCASSPAGLAGGNEQFFGPGTRLTVL.

This clone was detected once. V is TRBV28 and J is TRBJ1-6, with TRBD1 matching 7 bases. V lost 2 bases and J lost 7; bases outside the gene matches: 11. This CDR3 has 17 residues. Germline V CDR1 and CDR2: MDHEN, SYDVKM. This chain's CDR3 is CASSLARGSGRNSPLHF. For the CDR3, the DNA is TGTGCCAGCAGTTTAGCCAGGGGGAGCGGGAGGAATTCACCCCTCCACTTT. The entire variable domain, with the rest obtained from reference TRBV28 and TRBJ1-6, is as follows: DVKVTQSSRYLVKRTGEKVFLECVQDMDHENMFWYRQDPGLGLRLIYFSYDVKMKEKGDIPEGYSVSREKKERFSLILESASTNQTSMYLCASSLARGSGRNSPLHFGNGTRLTVT.

The chain employs TRBV7-2 and TRBJ2-5, with TRBD2 identical over 8 bases. This CDR3 has 16 amino acids. Germline CDR1 is SGHTA and CDR2 is FQGNSA. V lost 0 bases to trimming and J lost 2 bases; unmatched junction nucleotides: 5. The CDR3 protein is CASSLALTSEQETQYF. The DNA for the CDR3 is TGTGCCAGCAGCTTAGCCCTGACTAGCGAACAAGAGACCCAGTACTTC.

In DNA, the CDR3 is TGTGCCAGCAGCTTATCGGGCAGGGGGGATGAAAAACTGTTTTTT. Residues: CASSLSGRGDEKLFF. The gene calls are TRBV7-2 and TRBJ1-4; 7 nucleotides match TRBD1. V lost 2 bases, J lost 6 bases, and 6 bases stayed unmatched. From germline, CDR1 is SGHTA and CDR2 FQGNSA. This CDR3 comprises 15 residues.

V usage is TRBV13 and J usage is TRBJ1-6, with 10 bases matching TRBD1. Germline CDR1 PRHDT, CDR2 FYEKMQ (reference sequence). V was clipped by 5 bases and J by 10 bases; unmatched bases: 11. The CDR3 totals 16 residues. CDR3 residues: CASSARQGARPSPLHF. In nucleotides, the CDR3 is TGTGCCAGCAGCGCCCGACAGGGGGCGCGACCCTCACCCCTCCACTTT.

This clone was recorded a few times. The gene calls are TRBV12-3 or TRBV12-4 and TRBJ1-1; no definite D call. The CDR3 spans 13 residues. The V gene lost 3 bases and the J gene lost 5 bases, with 10 bases spanning the gap. The CDR3 DNA reads TGTGCCAGCAGTTTGGGTGAGCGTACTGAAGCTTTCTTT. Its translation is CASSLGERTEAFF.

The chain combines TRBV7-2 with TRBJ1-4; no clear D. The CDR3 consists of 14 residues. V was cut by 3 bases and J by 5 bases, with 10 bases left in between. CDR1 is SGHTA and CDR2 is FQGNSA in the germline V gene. CDR3 sequence (DNA): TGTGCCAGCAGCTTTGGTCGGTTGAATGAAAAACTGTTTTTT. Translating gives CASSFGRLNEKLFF.

The V gene is TRBV24-1, the J gene TRBJ2-1; 10 bases line up with TRBD1. Per germline, CDR1 KGHDR and CDR2 SFDVKD. With 4 bases clipped from V and 0 bases from J, the junction kept 14 bases outside the gene matches. The CDR3 spans 20 residues. The CDR3: CATSEPSGQGEGSSYNEQFF. CDR3 DNA: TGTGCCACCAGTGAACCTTCCGGACAGGGGGAGGGAAGCTCCTACAATGAGCAGTTCTTC.

V usage is TRBV10-2 and J usage is TRBJ2-5; 7 nucleotides agree with TRBD1. Per germline, CDR1 WSHSY and CDR2 SAAADI. This CDR3 comprises 13 residues. The junction had 6 bases not matched to a gene; V was cut back by 6 bases and J by 5 bases. The CDR3 sequence: CASRRGQSETQYF. In DNA, the CDR3 is TGCGCCAGCAGGAGGGGGCAATCCGAGACCCAGTACTTC.

A few counts support this clone. This chain joins TRBV18 and TRBJ1-3, with 9 nucleotides matching TRBD1. V lost 3 bases, J lost 1 base, and 4 bases stayed unmatched. The CDR3 extends over 16 amino acids. Germline CDR1 reads KGHSH; CDR2 reads LQKENI. The CDR3 DNA sequence: TGTGCCAGCTCACCCACACAGGGGGCATCTGGAAACACCATATATTTT. This translates into CASSPTQGASGNTIYF.

The V call is TRBV28, the J call TRBJ1-1; D not resolved. The germline V gene has CDR1 MDHEN and CDR2 SYDVKM. The CDR3 loop spans 14 amino acids. Trimming pared 6 bases from V and 1 base from J, leaving 12 bases between. In DNA form, the CDR3 reads TGTGCCAGCAGCACCCCTTCGAGGAACACTGAAGCTTTCTTT. Encoded protein: CASSTPSRNTEAFF.

The genes are TRBV19 and TRBJ1-5; 8 bases are shared with TRBD1. The CDR3 loop spans 17 amino acids. The J segment lost 0 bases and the V segment lost 7 bases, leaving 11 bases of the junction unmatched. From germline, CDR1 is LNHDA and CDR2 SQIVND (reference sequence). CDR3 residues: CASIRTGLFYSNQPQHF. The CDR3, as DNA: TGTGCCAGTATCCGGACAGGGCTTTTTTATAGCAATCAGCCCCAGCATTTT.

J is TRBJ2-7 and V is TRBV6-5, with 7 bases lining up with TRBD1. The CDR3 sequence is 15 residues long. Germline V gene sequence: CDR1 MNHEY, CDR2 SVGAGI. V lost 6 bases to trimming and J lost 2 bases; unmatched junction nucleotides: 10. The CDR3 DNA reads as TGTGCCAGCAGCCCACACAGGGGTTCTACCTACGAGCAGTACTTC. Protein: CASSPHRGSTYEQYF.

The V gene is TRBV7-2, the J gene TRBJ2-1; 9 bases align to TRBD2. V trimming: 2 bases; J trimming: 7 bases; junction bases outside the gene matches: 6. The CDR3 is made up of 15 amino acids. Germline assignment: CDR1 SGHTA and CDR2 FQGNSA. CDR3 in amino acids: CASSLMAGGPNEQFF. The CDR3 nucleotides are TGTGCCAGCAGCTTAATGGCGGGGGGGCCTAATGAGCAGTTCTTC.

In nucleotides, the CDR3 is TGCGCCAGCAAAGCGGGGGGGCAAGCAGATACGCAGTATTTT. Its protein is CASKAGGQADTQYF. The chain joins TRBV5-1 to TRBJ2-3; the match to TRBD2 covers 10 bases. Germline V lookup: CDR1 SGHRS, CDR2 YFSETQ. V trimming: 6 bases; J trimming: 4 bases; junction bases outside the gene matches: 5. This CDR3 has 14 amino acids.

This clone occurred a few times. This chain joins TRBV6-2 or TRBV6-3 and TRBJ2-7, with unresolved D. The germline V gene has CDR1 MNHEY and CDR2 SVGEGT. Trimming cost V 4 bases and J 3 bases, with 4 bases left between them. CDR3 length: 11 residues. CDR3 region: CASSSLYEQYF. The CDR3 DNA follows: TGTGCCAGCAGTTCCCTCTACGAGCAGTACTTC.

The chain is built from TRBV11-2 and TRBJ1-5; no firm D call. V was trimmed by 3 bases and J by 1 base, leaving 7 bases between them. This CDR3 contains 14 residues. In germline, CDR1 is SGHAT, CDR2 FQNNGV. CDR3 amino acids: CASSLTWSNQPQHF. The CDR3 bases are TGTGCCAGCAGCTTGACTTGGAGCAATCAGCCCCAGCATTTT. Variable domain in full (rest from reference TRBV11-2 and TRBJ1-5): EAGVAQSPRYKIIEKRQSVAFWCNPISGHATLYWYQQILGQGPKLLIQFQNNGVVDDSQLPKDRFSAERLKGVDSTLKIQPAKLEDSAVYLCASSLTWSNQPQHFGDGTRLSIL.

V is TRBV11-2 and J is TRBJ1-2; 8 bases align to TRBD1. The ends lost 0 bases at V and 2 bases at J; junction bases unmatched: 5. Germline CDR1 SGHAT, CDR2 FQNNGV. The CDR3 loop spans 16 amino acids. The CDR3 loop reads CASSLELGTGNYGYTF. Here the CDR3 DNA reads TGTGCCAGCAGCTTAGAACTCGGGACAGGCAACTATGGCTACACCTTC.